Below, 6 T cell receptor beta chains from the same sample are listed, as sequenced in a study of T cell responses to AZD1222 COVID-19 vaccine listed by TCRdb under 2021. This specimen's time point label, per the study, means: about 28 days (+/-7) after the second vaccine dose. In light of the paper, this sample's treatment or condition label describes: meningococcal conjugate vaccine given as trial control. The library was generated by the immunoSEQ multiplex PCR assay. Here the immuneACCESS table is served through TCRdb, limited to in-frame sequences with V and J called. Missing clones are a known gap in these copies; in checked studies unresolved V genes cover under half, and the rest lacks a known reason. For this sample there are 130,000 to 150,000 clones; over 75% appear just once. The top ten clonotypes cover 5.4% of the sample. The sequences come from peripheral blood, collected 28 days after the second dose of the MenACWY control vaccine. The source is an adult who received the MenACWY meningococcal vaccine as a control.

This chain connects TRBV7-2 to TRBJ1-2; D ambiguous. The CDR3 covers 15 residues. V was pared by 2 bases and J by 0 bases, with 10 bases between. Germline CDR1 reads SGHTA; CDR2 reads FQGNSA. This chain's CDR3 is CASSLMDRPNYGYTF. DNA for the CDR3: TGTGCCAGCAGCTTAATGGATAGACCTAACTATGGCTACACCTTC.

The CDR3 coding sequence is TGTGCCAGCCGAACAACGGGACAGCAATACGAGCAGTACTTC. Translated: CASRTTGQQYEQYF. This chain uses TRBV11-2 with TRBJ2-7; 7 positions agree with TRBD1. CDR3 length: 14 amino acids. Germline loops: CDR1 SGHAT, CDR2 FQNNGV. The trim removed 8 bases at V and 4 bases at J, leaving 11 bases unmatched.

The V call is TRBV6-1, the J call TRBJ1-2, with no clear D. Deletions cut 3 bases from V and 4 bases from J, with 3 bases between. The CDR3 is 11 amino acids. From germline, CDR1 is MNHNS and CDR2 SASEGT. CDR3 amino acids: CASSDSYGYTF. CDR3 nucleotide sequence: TGTGCCAGCAGTGATTCCTATGGCTACACCTTC.

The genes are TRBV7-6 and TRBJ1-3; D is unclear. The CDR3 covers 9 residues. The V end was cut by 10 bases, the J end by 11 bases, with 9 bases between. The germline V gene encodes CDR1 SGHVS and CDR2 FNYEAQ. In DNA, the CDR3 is TGTGCCAACAAGATCCCCATATATTTT. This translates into CANKIPIYF.

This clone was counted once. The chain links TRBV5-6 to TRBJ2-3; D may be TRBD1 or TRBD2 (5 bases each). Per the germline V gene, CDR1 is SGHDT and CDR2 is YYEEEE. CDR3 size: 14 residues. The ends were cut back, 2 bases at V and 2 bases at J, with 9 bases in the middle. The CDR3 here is CASSFGAITDTQYF. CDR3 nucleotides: TGTGCCAGCAGCTTCGGGGCGATCACAGATACGCAGTATTTT.

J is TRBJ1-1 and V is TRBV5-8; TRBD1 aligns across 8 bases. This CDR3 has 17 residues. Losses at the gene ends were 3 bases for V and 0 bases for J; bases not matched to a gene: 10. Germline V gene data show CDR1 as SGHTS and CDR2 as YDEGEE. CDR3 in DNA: TGTGCCAGCAGCTCCAGGGGGCTCGGGCTCATGAACACTGAAGCTTTCTTT. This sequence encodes CASSSRGLGLMNTEAFF.